The source of this T cell receptor (beta chain) is a study of blood T cells in healthy people across ages (dated by TCRdb to 2013 to 2016). Context from the whole study: In model experiments, template switching captured about one uniquely barcoded TCR beta cDNA molecule for every two T cells. Using deep sequencing normalized with unique cDNA molecular identifiers, the study measured how TCR beta repertoire diversity changes with age. Four age groups were formed from the donors: young (average approximately 15 years), middle-aged (approximately 39), aged (more than 55) and long-lived (about 80). Donors of different ages were randomly distributed across sequencing lanes to avoid experimental bias. Two additional independent replicas of 1 million unique cDNA reads from the same blood draw were analyzed for two donors (one aged 18 to 30 and one aged 80 or older).

The protocol used for the library was 5' RACE. Sequencing took place on an Illumina HiSeq 2500. A second roughly 7 to 11 cycle PCR used a sample-barcoded 5' primer and a J-beta primer mix. A unique molecular identifier was introduced onto each TCR beta cDNA molecule by a template-switch 5' adaptor carrying 12 random nucleotides. At least 2.5 million CDR3-containing paired-end reads were obtained from each sample. The Mint cDNA synthesis kit, primed by a TRBC-specific oligonucleotide, was used to synthesize first-strand cDNA from all RNA. All cDNA was treated with uracil-DNA glycosylase and then went through a first 18-cycle PCR with the universal primers M1SS and BC2_uni_R. The paper's data handling went like this. For normalization, 1 million high-quality reads, each with a distinct molecular identifier, were randomly selected from each sample. Reads sharing molecular identifiers were discarded rather than binned into consensus sequences. MiTCR, set to a Q25 quality threshold and the strictest error-elimination algorithm, was used for CDR3 identification, clonotype clustering and error correction. A nonparametric unseen species model with Euler transformation was used to estimate lower-bound total TCR beta diversity. Starting from the raw public reads, TCRdb applied fastp trimming at Q25, assembled clones with MiXCR and retained in-frame beta chains. Every CDR3 protein is listed once, alongside the most common genes and DNA of its rows. The V and J calls here are based on TCRdb, not the publication. This sample holds some 1,500,000 distinct CDR3 sequences; under 55% were observed only once. The ten largest clonotypes hold less than 5% of the sample.

Notes on this clonotype: This receptor's antigen is unknown. The record has no base qualities; no much larger clone is one base away.

Points the paper makes about the study in general: Bulk unsorted PBMC profiling prevented conclusive comparison of naive and antigen-experienced compartments. As age increased, observed TCR beta diversity per million T cells dropped in a roughly linear way, and a significant reduction was already evident by age about 40. Because the CMV infection status of the donors was unknown, age-related changes in expanded clonotypes may potentially have been confounded. The percentage of naive T cells measured by flow cytometry correlated strongly with observed TCR beta diversity. Compared with the aged group, more naive CD4+ T cells, fewer expanded clones and increased TCR diversity were shown by the long-lived group, suggesting age selection. Estimates of total diversity based on one million sequenced T cells were considered lower bounds and underestimates.

V is cut by 5 bases and J by 7 bases, and the space between the germline ends is 18 bases. Based on the germline V gene, the CDR1 and CDR2 sequences are SGHAT and FQNNGV. Including the terminal cysteine and phenylalanine, the CDR3 comprises 14 residues. Just CDR3 DNA is preserved here, 42 bases in frame from base 1. Systemically healthy Caucasian individuals from Russia, around 39 in total and aged 6 to 90 years, were included as donors. About 10 milliliters of peripheral blood were collected from each donor into EDTA-treated Vacutainer tubes. Ficoll-Paque density-gradient centrifugation was used to isolate PBMCs, with at least 6.5 million per sample. Total RNA was extracted from PBMCs with Trizol reagent, with at least 5 micrograms obtained per sample. The percentages of naive CD45RAhigh/CD27high T cells were determined by flow cytometry on a PBMC aliquot from every donor.

What was sequenced was blood. Recombination joined TRBV11-2 with TRBJ2-7; perhaps TRBD2 is the D gene, with 6 bases matching. The TCR originated in a woman aged 18 to 35 in good health. CDR3 protein: CASSPRDLYNEQYF. The nucleotide sequence is given as TGTGCCAGCAGCCCCCGGGACTTGTACAATGAGCAGTACTTC.